This T cell receptor (beta chain) was captured in a study of shared clonotypes between healthy human individuals. General study findings and limits: Shared across a few donors were around 5% of the naive CD4 clonotypes.

Donors included only healthy HIV-negative adults lacking recent acute infections or vaccinations. A CD45RA+ naive subset and a CD45RA-negative memory subset were split from CD4+ cells. A word on this clone: Its cognate antigen is unknown. The identical CDR3 is also encoded by other nucleotide sequences in the sample.

The method was immunoSEQ multiplex PCR; TCRdb's version includes in-frame clones alone and lacks a portion of them. The sample lists approximately 1,500,000 clones, approximately 98% seen once, with about 0.45% in the top ten. The sequence derives from a man aged 30 to 39 in good health. Sequencing was performed on naive CD4+ T cells sorted from blood. Subset meaning: CD45RA+ positively selected.

CDR3 in DNA: TGTGCCAGCAGTGAGGGGGAGACCCAGTACTTC. Amino acids: CASSEGETQYF. The genes are TRBV6-1 and TRBJ2-5, with D uncertain. V gave up 3 bases and J gave up 5 bases, with 4 bases separating them. CDR3 length: 11 amino acids. The germline V gene has CDR1 MNHNS and CDR2 SASEGT.